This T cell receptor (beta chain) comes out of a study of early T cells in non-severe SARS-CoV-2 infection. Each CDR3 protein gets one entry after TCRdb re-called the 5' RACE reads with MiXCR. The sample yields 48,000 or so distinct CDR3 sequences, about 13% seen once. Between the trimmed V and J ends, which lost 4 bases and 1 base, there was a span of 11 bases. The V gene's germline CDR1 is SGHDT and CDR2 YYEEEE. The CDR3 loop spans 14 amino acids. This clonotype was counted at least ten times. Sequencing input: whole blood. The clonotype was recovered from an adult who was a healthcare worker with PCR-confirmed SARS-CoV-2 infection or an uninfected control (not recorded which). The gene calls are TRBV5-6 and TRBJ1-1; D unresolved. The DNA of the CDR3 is TGTGCCAGCAGCGCCTTCAGGAAGAACACTGAAGCTTTCTTT. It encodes CASSAFRKNTEAFF.